This TCR beta chain was sequenced during a study of CD4 and CD8 cells across lung adenocarcinoma regions. By share, this clonotype counts as medium-sized. Donors had localized lung adenocarcinoma, a non-small cell lung cancer. From the PCR reads, TCRdb called clonotypes with MiXCR, one entry per CDR3 protein. This table holds some 25,000 distinct CDR3 sequences, 53% found once. Germline lookup yields CDR1 MNHEY and CDR2 SMNVEV (reference sequence). The V segment lost 5 bases and the J segment 7 bases; nucleotides outside the gene matches: 15. The CDR3 runs to 16 residues. Sequenced material: CD8+ T cells from the center of a lung tumor. The chain uses TRBV27 and TRBJ2-5; TRBD2 agrees at 8 bases. The receptor was derived from a male donor with lung adenocarcinoma. The CD4 and CD8 labels of this study may be unreliable. The CDR3 sequence is CASSPLGSGSGGTQYF. CDR3 coding DNA: TGTGCCAGCAGTCCCCTGGGGAGCGGGAGTGGTGGGACCCAGTACTTC.